This T cell receptor beta chain was observed in a study of blood T cell repertoires in COVID-19. J was trimmed by 2 bases and V by 0 bases; bases with no gene match: 6. The CDR3 runs 17 residues. CDR1 and CDR2 (germline): SGHTA, FQGTGA. Profiled with immunoSEQ multiplex PCR; TCRdb holds only in-frame clones, not every one. The sample yields 100,000 to 150,000 clones, about 90% seen once. The receptor was isolated from a woman aged 60-70 years with COVID-19, enrolled during active disease. This chain joins TRBV7-3 and TRBJ2-1; 8 bases match TRBD2. The sequenced sample was peripheral blood. The CDR3 spells CASSLTFTSGAYNEQFF. In DNA form, the CDR3 reads TGTGCCAGCAGCTTAACGTTTACTAGCGGCGCCTACAATGAGCAGTTCTTC.